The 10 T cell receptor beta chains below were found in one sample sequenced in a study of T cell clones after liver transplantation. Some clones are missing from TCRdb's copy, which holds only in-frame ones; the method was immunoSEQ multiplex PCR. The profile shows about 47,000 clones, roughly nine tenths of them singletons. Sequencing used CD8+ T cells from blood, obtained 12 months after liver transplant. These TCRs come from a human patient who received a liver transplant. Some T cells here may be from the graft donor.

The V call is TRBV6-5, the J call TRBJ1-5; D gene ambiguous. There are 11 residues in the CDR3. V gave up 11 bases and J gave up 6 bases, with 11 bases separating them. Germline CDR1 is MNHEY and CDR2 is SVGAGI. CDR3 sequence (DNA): TGTGCCGGGAGAACCGGTCAGCCCCAGCATTTT. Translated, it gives CAGRTGQPQHF.

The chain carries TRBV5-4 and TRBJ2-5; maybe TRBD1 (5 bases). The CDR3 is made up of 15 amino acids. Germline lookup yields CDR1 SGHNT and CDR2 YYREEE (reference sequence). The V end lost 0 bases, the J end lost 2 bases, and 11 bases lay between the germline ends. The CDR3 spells CASSLEGQPQETQYF. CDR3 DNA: TGTGCCAGCAGCTTGGAGGGGCAGCCGCAAGAGACCCAGTACTTC.

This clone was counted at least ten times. The CDR3: CASSLWGDTQETQYF. Written as DNA, the CDR3 is TGCGCCAGCAGCTTGTGGGGGGACACCCAAGAGACCCAGTACTTC. The chain carries TRBV5-1 and TRBJ2-5; D possibly matches TRBD1 or TRBD2 (6 bases each). V gave up 1 base and J gave up 1 base, with 11 bases separating them. There are 15 residues in the CDR3. CDR1 is SGHRS and CDR2 is YFSETQ in the germline V gene.

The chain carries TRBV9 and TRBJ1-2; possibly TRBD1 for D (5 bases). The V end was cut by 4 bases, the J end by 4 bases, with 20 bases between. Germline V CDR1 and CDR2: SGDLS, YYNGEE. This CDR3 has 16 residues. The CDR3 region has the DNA TGTGCCAGCAGCCCAGTTGGGGGTTCATTGTTCTATGGCTACACCTTC. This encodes CASSPVGGSLFYGYTF.

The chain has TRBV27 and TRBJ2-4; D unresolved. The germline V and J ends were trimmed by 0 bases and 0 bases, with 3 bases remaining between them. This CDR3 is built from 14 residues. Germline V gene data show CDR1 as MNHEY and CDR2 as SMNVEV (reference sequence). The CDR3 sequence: CASSLSGAKNIQYF. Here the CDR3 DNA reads TGTGCCAGCAGTTTATCGGGAGCCAAAAACATTCAGTACTTC.

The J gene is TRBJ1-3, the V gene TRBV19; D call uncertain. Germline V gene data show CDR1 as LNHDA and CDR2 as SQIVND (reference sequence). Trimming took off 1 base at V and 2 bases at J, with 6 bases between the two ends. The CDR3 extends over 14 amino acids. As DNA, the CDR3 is TGTGCCAGTAGTATAGGGCAAACTGGAAACACCATATATTTT. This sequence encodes CASSIGQTGNTIYF.

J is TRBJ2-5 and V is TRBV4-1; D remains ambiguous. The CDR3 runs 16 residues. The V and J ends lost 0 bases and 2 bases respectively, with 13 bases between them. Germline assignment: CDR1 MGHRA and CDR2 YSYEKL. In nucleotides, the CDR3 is TGCGCCAGCAGCCAAGAAAGATTAGGCTCACAAGAGACCCAGTACTTC. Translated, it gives CASSQERLGSQETQYF.

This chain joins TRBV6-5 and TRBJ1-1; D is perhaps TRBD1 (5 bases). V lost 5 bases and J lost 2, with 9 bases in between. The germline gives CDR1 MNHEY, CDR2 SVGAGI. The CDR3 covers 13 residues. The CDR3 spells CASSPQGNTEAFF. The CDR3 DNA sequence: TGTGCCAGCAGTCCCCAGGGCAACACTGAAGCTTTCTTT.

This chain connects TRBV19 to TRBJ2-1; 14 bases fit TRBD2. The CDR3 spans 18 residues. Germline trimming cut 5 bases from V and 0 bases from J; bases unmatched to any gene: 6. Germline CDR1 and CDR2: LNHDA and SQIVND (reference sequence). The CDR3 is CASSPRGTSGSSYNEQFF. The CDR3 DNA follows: TGTGCCAGTAGTCCTAGAGGGACTAGCGGGAGCTCCTACAATGAGCAGTTCTTC.

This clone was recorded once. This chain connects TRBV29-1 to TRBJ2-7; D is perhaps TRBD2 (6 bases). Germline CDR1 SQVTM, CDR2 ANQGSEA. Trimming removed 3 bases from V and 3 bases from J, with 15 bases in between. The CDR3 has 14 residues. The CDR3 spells CSVEGVRGNYEQYF. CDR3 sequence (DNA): TGCAGCGTTGAGGGGGTTCGGGGGAACTACGAGCAGTACTTC.